This TCR beta chain was sequenced during a study of tumor-infiltrating lymphocytes in primary liver carcinoma. About this clonotype itself: The junction differs from germline at one of its ends, possibly a read error.

The CDR3 has 18 residues. CDR1 and CDR2 from the germline V gene are LGHNA and YSLEER. Starting from approximately 470 ng of total RNA, TCR beta cDNA was produced with a primer in the constant region. Investigators got TCR beta libraries out of three nested multiplex PCR rounds, done with slightly modified ARM-PCR. Use of TRBV1-TRBV30 forward primers with a C-beta reverse primer characterized the first two PCR rounds, which lasted approximately 11 cycles each. In TCRdb, the multiplex PCR reads were re-called with MiXCR into one record per CDR3 protein. The sample yields tens of thousands of distinct CDR3 sequences, roughly 70% seen once. Unsorted bulk tissue (roughly 19-31 mg) underwent RNA and DNA co-extraction.

The chain recombines TRBV4-3 with TRBJ2-2; 12 bases are shared with TRBD2. The sequence was collected from a man aged 35-49 years with primary liver carcinoma and hepatitis B virus infection. Sequenced: liver tumor tissue from sampling region 4. As to subset: tumor region T4, right-lateral pole. As DNA, the CDR3 is TGCGACAGCAGCCGGGGACTAGCGGGTTCCGCGAACACCGGGAAGCTGTTTTTT. It specifies CDSSRGLAGSANTGKLFF.